Shown below are 23 T cell receptor beta chains from a single sample sequenced in a study of blood T cell repertoires in COVID-19. Repertoires were generated with immunoSEQ multiplex PCR, while TCRdb's copy carries only in-frame clones and drops some. Of some 200,000 clones in the sample, roughly 94% were seen once. Sequenced material: peripheral blood. Every receptor here comes from a man aged 25 to 40 with acute or convalescent COVID-19.

J is TRBJ2-3 and V is TRBV29-1, with 7 bases that match TRBD1. The junction had 8 bases not matched to a gene; V was cut back by 7 bases and J by 1 base. Germline V gene sequence: CDR1 SQVTM, CDR2 ANQGSEA. CDR3 length equals 14 residues. The CDR3 nucleotides read TGCAGCGCCTCGACAGGGTTGGGCACAGATACGCAGTATTTT. Encoded protein: CSASTGLGTDTQYF.

The chain uses TRBV2 and TRBJ2-3, with D maybe TRBD2 (6 bases). The length of the CDR3 is 15 residues. Looked up from germline, CDR1 is SNHLY and CDR2 is FYNNEI. Between the trimmed V and J ends, which lost 7 bases and 7 bases, there was a span of 21 bases. The CDR3 DNA is TGTGCCAGCAAGGAGGGGAGAGCGGGTGCGTATACGCAGTATTTT. Its protein is CASKEGRAGAYTQYF.

CDR3 DNA: TGTGCCAGCAGTTATGACAGATATAGCAATCAGCCCCAGCATTTT. Encoded protein: CASSYDRYSNQPQHF. The chain is built from TRBV6-5 and TRBJ1-5; maybe TRBD1 (5 bases). The CDR3 extends over 15 amino acids. The germline V and J ends were trimmed by 3 bases and 0 bases, with 9 bases remaining between them. In germline, CDR1 is MNHEY, CDR2 SVGAGI.

This clone has only one observation. The rearrangement uses TRBV5-1 and TRBJ2-7; D is ambiguous. V lost 0 bases to trimming and J lost 2 bases, with 6 bases between them. This CDR3 has 13 amino acids. CDR1 SGHRS and CDR2 YFSETQ come from the germline V gene. The CDR3 nucleotides are TGCGCCAGCAGCTTGGGGCATCCCTACGAGCAGTACTTC. It specifies CASSLGHPYEQYF.

V usage is TRBV5-8 and J usage is TRBJ2-2; D is perhaps TRBD1 (6 bases). CDR1 is SGHTS, CDR2 YDEGEE, per germline. The CDR3 length is 16 residues. V was pared by 2 bases and J by 8 bases, with 19 bases between. The CDR3, as DNA: TGTGCCAGCAGCTTTCGGTTGAAGGGGGAGAGTGGGGAGCTGTTTTTT. The encoded protein is CASSFRLKGESGELFF. Combining the CDR3 with reference TRBV5-8 and TRBJ2-2 gives the whole variable domain EAGVTQSPTHLIKTRGQQATLRCSPISGHTSVYWYQQALGLGLQFLLWYDEGEERNRGNFPPRFSGRQFPNYSSELNVNALELEDSALYLCASSFRLKGESGELFFGEGSRLTVL.

The V and J genes are TRBV2 and TRBJ1-5, with TRBD1 identical over 7 bases. J gave up 1 base and V 6 bases, and 9 bases lay outside the gene matches. The CDR3 runs 16 residues. Germline V gives CDR1 SNHLY, CDR2 FYNNEI. CDR3: CASSRRQGSSNQPQHF. The CDR3 region has the DNA TGTGCCAGCAGCCGTCGACAGGGATCCAGCAATCAGCCCCAGCATTTT.

The chain links TRBV19 to TRBJ2-1; TRBD2 aligns across 12 bases. The V gene's germline CDR1 is LNHDA and CDR2 SQIVND (reference sequence). This CDR3 spans 19 amino acids. V lost 1 base to trimming and J lost 0 bases; unmatched junction nucleotides: 7. CDR3 in DNA: TGTGCCAGTAGTATAGGTCCGACTAGCGGGAGAAGCTCCTACAATGAGCAGTTCTTC. Amino acids: CASSIGPTSGRSSYNEQFF.

This clone was seen a single time. The chain carries TRBV18 and TRBJ2-4; 7 bases agree with TRBD2. The V gene end was trimmed by 5 bases and the J gene end by 0 bases; junction bases not matched to a gene: 4. Germline lookup yields CDR1 KGHSH and CDR2 LQKENI. The CDR3 runs to 15 residues. CDR3 residues: CASSGGVGAKNIQYF. In DNA form, the CDR3 reads TGTGCCAGCTCAGGGGGGGTAGGAGCCAAAAACATTCAGTACTTC.

The chain links TRBV2 to TRBJ2-1, with TRBD1 matching over 7 bases. V shed 6 bases, J shed 6 bases, and the junction held 11 bases outside the gene matches. From germline, CDR1 is SNHLY and CDR2 FYNNEI. The CDR3 runs 15 residues. CDR3 DNA: TGTGCCAGCAGAACACAGGGGATTGAAAGCAATGAGCAGTTCTTC. Its translation is CASRTQGIESNEQFF.

This chain links TRBV15 with TRBJ1-1; D possibly corresponds to TRBD1 (5 bases). V lost 5 bases and J 10 bases, leaving 23 bases between the germline ends. CDR1 and CDR2 (germline): LNHNV, YYDKDF (reference sequence). This CDR3 comprises 15 residues. In DNA form, the CDR3 reads TGTGCCACCAGCGCCCCAGCGAGAACCGCGGGGCGAGCTTTCTTT. It yields the protein CATSAPARTAGRAFF.

The chain employs TRBV3-1 (or the pseudogene TRBV3-2) and TRBJ2-7, with TRBD2 as a possible D gene (5 bases). Germline V gene sequence: CDR1 LGHDT, CDR2 YNNKEL (reference sequence). The CDR3 consists of 14 residues. V dropped 3 bases and J dropped 4 bases, with 13 bases sitting between them. In nucleotides, the CDR3 is TGTGCCAGCAGCCACTCCTCACTAGTTTACGAGCAGTACTTC. Protein product: CASSHSSLVYEQYF.

This clone has just one count. The CDR3 bases are TGCAGAGCGTCCTATGGCTACACCTTC. Residues: CRASYGYTF. The chain has TRBV20-1 and TRBJ1-2; D unresolved. CDR3 length: 9 residues. The V gene's germline CDR1 is DFQATT and CDR2 SNEGSKA (reference sequence).

This chain joins TRBV19 and TRBJ2-5, with D maybe TRBD2 (6 bases). Germline CDR1 LNHDA, CDR2 SQIVND (reference sequence). The V end was cut by 0 bases, the J end by 5 bases, with 16 bases between. This CDR3 has 16 residues. The CDR3 coding sequence is TGTGCCAGTAGTATAGACCCTCGGCGACTAGGGGAGACCCAGTACTTC. Encoded protein: CASSIDPRRLGETQYF.

The V and J genes are TRBV6-1 and TRBJ2-7; unclear D gene. The CDR3 totals 14 residues. V was trimmed by 0 bases and J by 3 bases, leaving 9 bases between them. The germline gives CDR1 MNHNS, CDR2 SASEGT. For the CDR3, the DNA is TGTGCCAGCAGTGAAGCCTACCGATTCTACGAGCAGTACTTC. Translating it yields CASSEAYRFYEQYF.

The genes are TRBV9 and TRBJ2-7; D not resolved. The CDR3 contains 11 residues. Between the trimmed V and J ends, which lost 8 bases and 4 bases, there was a span of 10 bases. Germline CDR1 reads SGDLS; CDR2 reads YYNGEE. CDR3 nucleotides: TGTGCCAGAGATAGTGGTTACGAGCAGTACTTC. Amino acid sequence: CARDSGYEQYF.

This chain joins TRBV5-1 and TRBJ2-4; 7 nucleotides line up with TRBD1. J lost 8 bases, V lost 0 bases, and 5 bases had no gene match. CDR1 and CDR2 (germline): SGHRS, YFSETQ. This CDR3 region has 14 residues. The CDR3 reads CASSLVGGLDIQYF. CDR3 in DNA: TGCGCCAGCAGCTTGGTAGGGGGCCTGGACATTCAGTACTTC.

The rearrangement joins TRBV19 to TRBJ1-2; tentatively, D is TRBD1 (5 bases). Looked up from germline, CDR1 is LNHDA and CDR2 is SQIVND (reference sequence). CDR3 length: 17 amino acids. The V end was cut by 5 bases, the J end by 7 bases, with 26 bases between. The CDR3 spells CASSVVRETVRTSGYTF. The CDR3 bases are TGTGCCAGTAGTGTAGTCAGGGAAACGGTCCGGACAAGTGGCTACACCTTC.

The chain recombines TRBV7-3 with TRBJ1-2; 7 bases match TRBD1. Germline V gene sequence: CDR1 SGHTA, CDR2 FQGTGA. This CDR3 is built from 16 residues. After removal of 5 bases from V and 4 bases from J, the junction contained 13 bases not matched to a gene. CDR3 bases: TGTGCCAGCAGCCCAGTGACAGGCCAGGGGGGCTATGGCTACACCTTC. It yields the protein CASSPVTGQGGYGYTF.

V and J are TRBV4-1 and TRBJ2-7, with a weak D call TRBD1 (6 bases). V was trimmed by 3 bases and J by 2 bases, leaving 20 bases between them. This CDR3 is built from 17 residues. The germline gives CDR1 MGHRA, CDR2 YSYEKL. The CDR3 bases are TGCGCCAGCAGCCATCAACCGGGACAAGTATACCCCTACGAGCAGTACTTC. Its protein is CASSHQPGQVYPYEQYF.

J is TRBJ1-2 and V is TRBV28; 7 bases map to TRBD1. CDR1 is MDHEN, CDR2 SYDVKM, per germline. The CDR3 is 15 amino acids. With V trimmed by 4 bases and J by 8 bases, 13 bases remained unmatched. The CDR3 region is CASSSWDSTKQGYTF. The CDR3 DNA follows: TGTGCCAGCAGTTCCTGGGACAGCACGAAACAGGGCTACACCTTC.

About this clone: Sequence at one end of the junction differs from germline and may be a read error. The chain combines TRBV7-7 with TRBJ2-6, with D unresolved. Germline-derived CDR1 and CDR2 are SSHAT and FNYEAQ (reference sequence). This CDR3 has 16 amino acids. This CDR3 is CASSPPGDSGANVLTF. The CDR3 region has the DNA TGTGCTAGCAGCCCCCCGGGTGACTCTGGGGCCAACGTCCTGACTTTC.

V gene TRBV28 combines with J gene TRBJ2-1, with TRBD2 as a possible D gene (8 bases). Germline CDR1 and CDR2: MDHEN and SYDVKM. Trimming left V 10 bases short and J 5 bases short, with 18 bases between. The CDR3 sequence is 14 residues long. Written as DNA, the CDR3 is TGTGCCACCCTAAGGGGGCGGGAGGACAATGAGCAGTTCTTC. Translated: CATLRGREDNEQFF.

The chain has TRBV6-5 and TRBJ1-4, with 8 bases matching TRBD1. From germline, CDR1 is MNHEY and CDR2 SVGAGI. There are 14 residues in the CDR3. Germline trimming cut 5 bases from V and 4 bases from J; bases unmatched to any gene: 3. The CDR3 DNA reads TGTGCCAGCAGTCGGACAGGGATTAATGAAAAACTGTTTTTT. Residues: CASSRTGINEKLFF.